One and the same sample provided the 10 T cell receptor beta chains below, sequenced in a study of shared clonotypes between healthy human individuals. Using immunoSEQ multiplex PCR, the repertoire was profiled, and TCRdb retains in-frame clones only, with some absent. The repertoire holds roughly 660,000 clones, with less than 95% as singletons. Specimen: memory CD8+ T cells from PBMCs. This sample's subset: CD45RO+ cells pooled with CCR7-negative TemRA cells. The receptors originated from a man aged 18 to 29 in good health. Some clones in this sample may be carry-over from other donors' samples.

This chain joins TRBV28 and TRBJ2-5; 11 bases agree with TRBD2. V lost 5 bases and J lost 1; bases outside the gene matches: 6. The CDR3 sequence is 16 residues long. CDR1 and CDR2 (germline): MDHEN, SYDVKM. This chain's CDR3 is CASSPLAGGLQETQYF. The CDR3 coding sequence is TGTGCCAGCAGTCCCCTAGCGGGAGGCCTCCAAGAGACCCAGTACTTC.

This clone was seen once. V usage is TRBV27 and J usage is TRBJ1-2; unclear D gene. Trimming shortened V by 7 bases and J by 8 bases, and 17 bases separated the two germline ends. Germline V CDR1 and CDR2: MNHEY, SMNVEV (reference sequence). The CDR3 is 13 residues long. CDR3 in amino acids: CASTTQTLEGYTF. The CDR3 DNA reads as TGTGCCAGCACCACACAAACCCTGGAGGGCTACACCTTC.

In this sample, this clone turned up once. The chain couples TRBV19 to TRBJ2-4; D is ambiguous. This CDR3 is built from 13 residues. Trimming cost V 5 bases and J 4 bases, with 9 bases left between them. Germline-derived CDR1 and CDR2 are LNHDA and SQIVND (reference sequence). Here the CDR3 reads CASSLGHKNIQYF. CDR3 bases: TGTGCCAGTAGTTTAGGGCATAAAAACATTCAGTACTTC.

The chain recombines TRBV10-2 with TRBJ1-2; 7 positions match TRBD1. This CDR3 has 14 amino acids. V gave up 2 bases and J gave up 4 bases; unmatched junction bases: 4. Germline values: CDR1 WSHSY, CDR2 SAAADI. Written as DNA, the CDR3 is TGCGCCAGCAGTGAGGGGGACAGTCTCTATGGCTACACCTTC. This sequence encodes CASSEGDSLYGYTF.

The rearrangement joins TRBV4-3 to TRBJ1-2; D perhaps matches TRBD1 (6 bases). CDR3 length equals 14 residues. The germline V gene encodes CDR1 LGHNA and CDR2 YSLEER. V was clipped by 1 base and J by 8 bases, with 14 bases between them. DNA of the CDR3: TGCGCCAGCAGCCAAGTGTCGACAGGCCGGGGCTACACCTTC. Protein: CASSQVSTGRGYTF.

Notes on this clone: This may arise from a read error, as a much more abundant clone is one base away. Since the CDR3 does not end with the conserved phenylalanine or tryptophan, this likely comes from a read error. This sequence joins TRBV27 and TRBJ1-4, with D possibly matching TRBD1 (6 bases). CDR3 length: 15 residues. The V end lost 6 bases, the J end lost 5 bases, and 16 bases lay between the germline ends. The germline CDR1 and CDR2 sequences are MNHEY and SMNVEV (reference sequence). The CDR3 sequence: CASRLQQGLNEKLFL. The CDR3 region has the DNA TGTGCCAGCAGGCTCCAACAGGGATTAAATGAAAAACTGTTTCTT.

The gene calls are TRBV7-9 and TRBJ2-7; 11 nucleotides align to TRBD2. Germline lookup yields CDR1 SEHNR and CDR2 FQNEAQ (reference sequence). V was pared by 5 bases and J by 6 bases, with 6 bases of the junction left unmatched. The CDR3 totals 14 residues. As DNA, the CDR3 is TGTGCCAGCAGCCAACTAGCGGGAGTTGGCGAGCAGTACTTC. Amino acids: CASSQLAGVGEQYF.

The CDR3 DNA sequence: TGTGCCAGCAGCTTAGCGCTGGGTGCGGGCAATGAGCAGTTCTTC. Residues: CASSLALGAGNEQFF. The gene calls are TRBV7-9 and TRBJ2-1, with a possible D match to TRBD2 (5 bases). Trimming shortened V by 0 bases and J by 6 bases, and 12 bases separated the two germline ends. Per germline, CDR1 SEHNR and CDR2 FQNEAQ (reference sequence). This CDR3 contains 15 residues.

In DNA form, the CDR3 reads TGTGCCAGCAGTGAAAGAAACACCATATATTTT. Its translation: CASSERNTIYF. V and J are TRBV2 and TRBJ1-3; D is unresolved. Trimming cost V 2 bases and J 5 bases, with 1 base left between them. Per germline, CDR1 SNHLY and CDR2 FYNNEI. This CDR3 is built from 11 residues.

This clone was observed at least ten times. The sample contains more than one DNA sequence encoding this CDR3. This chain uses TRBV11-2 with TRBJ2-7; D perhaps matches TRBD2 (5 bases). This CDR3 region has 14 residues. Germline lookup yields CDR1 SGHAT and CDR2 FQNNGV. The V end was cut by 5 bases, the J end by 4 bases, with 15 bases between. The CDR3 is CASSEDGGWYEQYF. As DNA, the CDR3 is TGTGCCAGCAGCGAAGACGGCGGGTGGTACGAGCAGTACTTC. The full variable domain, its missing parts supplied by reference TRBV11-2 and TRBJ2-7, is EAGVAQSPRYKIIEKRQSVAFWCNPISGHATLYWYQQILGQGPKLLIQFQNNGVVDDSQLPKDRFSAERLKGVDSTLKIQPAKLEDSAVYLCASSEDGGWYEQYFGPGTRLTVT.